Below, 10 T cell receptor beta chains from the same sample are listed, as sequenced in a study of cytomegalovirus exposure and HLA in healthy donors (dated by TCRdb to about 2017). Receptor libraries were prepared by the immunoSEQ multiplex PCR assay. A mixture of 60 forward primers for TCR Vbeta segments and 13 reverse primers for TCR Jbeta segments was used in the multiplex PCR. TCRdb limited this immuneACCESS table to in-frame rearrangements with V and J called. A share of clones is missing; checked studies link under half to unresolved V genes, and the rest is unexplained. The sample's table lists a count of about 170,000 clones. Around 0.8% of the sample is in the top ten clones. The sequenced sample consisted of PBMCs. The receptor source for this set is a woman under 30 in good health and CMV-seropositive.

The rearrangement joins TRBV27 to TRBJ2-1; 9 nucleotides line up with TRBD2. This CDR3 is 15 amino acids long. Germline CDR1 reads MNHEY; CDR2 reads SMNVEV (reference sequence). V was clipped by 3 bases and J by 6 bases; unmatched bases: 6. The CDR3 reads CASSFIGGGANEQFF. The CDR3 bases are TGTGCCAGCAGTTTTATTGGCGGGGGGGCCAATGAGCAGTTCTTC.

The V gene is TRBV19, the J gene TRBJ2-5; 8 bases align to TRBD1. The germline V gene has CDR1 LNHDA and CDR2 SQIVND (reference sequence). V was pared by 7 bases and J by 5 bases, with 12 bases of the junction left unmatched. The CDR3 consists of 15 residues. CDR3 amino acids: CASKDQGAPGETQYF. In nucleotides, the CDR3 is TGTGCCAGTAAGGATCAGGGGGCCCCCGGGGAGACCCAGTACTTC.

The chain joins TRBV4-2 to TRBJ1-1; D possibly corresponds to TRBD1 (5 bases). Germline V gene sequence: CDR1 LGHNA, CDR2 YNFKEQ. The V end was cut by 3 bases, the J end by 8 bases, with 16 bases between. This CDR3 region has 14 residues. In DNA form, the CDR3 reads TGTGCCAGCAGCCACGGGACGGGGGTTGGAGAAGCTTTCTTT. Amino acids: CASSHGTGVGEAFF.

V is TRBV23-1 and J is TRBJ2-6, with 7 bases matching TRBD1. TRBV23-1 is flagged as an ORF with uncertain function. Trimming at V came to 4 bases and at J to 12 bases, leaving 18 bases not matched to a gene. The CDR3 consists of 17 residues. CDR3 sequence: CASSLTRGQGECSVLTF. Written as DNA, the CDR3 is TGCGCCAGCAGTCTCACCAGAGGCCAGGGGGAGTGTAGCGTCCTGACTTTC.

This chain connects TRBV5-6 to TRBJ1-1; 9 nucleotides match TRBD1. The CDR3 covers 16 residues. Germline V gene lookup returns CDR1 SGHDT and CDR2 YYEEEE. V dropped 4 bases and J dropped 5; count of bases not matched to a gene: 12. The chain's CDR3 is CASSRALGQGETEAFF. CDR3 nucleotides: TGTGCCAGCAGCAGAGCCTTGGGACAGGGTGAAACTGAAGCTTTCTTT.

The chain has TRBV7-6 and TRBJ1-4, with 7 bases matching TRBD1. The CDR3 loop spans 13 amino acids. CDR1 is SGHVS and CDR2 is FNYEAQ in the germline V gene. Trimming removed 5 bases from V and 8 bases from J; junction bases left unmatched: 5. CDR3 in DNA: TGTGCCAGCAGCCTAGACAGGGAAGAAAAACTGTTTTTT. Residues: CASSLDREEKLFF.

The chain uses TRBV12-5 and TRBJ2-5; weak D call: TRBD1 (5 bases). Germline CDR1 reads LGHNT; CDR2 reads FRNRAP. V gave up 6 bases and J gave up 2 bases, with 16 bases separating them. There are 15 residues in the CDR3. The CDR3 region is CASGGYGALQETQYF. As DNA, the CDR3 is TGTGCTAGTGGAGGCTATGGGGCCCTTCAAGAGACCCAGTACTTC.

The chain has TRBV10-3 and TRBJ2-7; 9 bases line up with TRBD1. This CDR3 spans 15 amino acids. After removal of 10 bases from V and 5 bases from J, the junction contained 15 bases not matched to a gene. Germline V gene data show CDR1 as ENHRY and CDR2 as SYGVKD. The DNA of the CDR3 is TGTGCCACAAGGAGGGGACAGGGTAATCGCGACGAGCAGTACTTC. The encoded protein is CATRRGQGNRDEQYF.

CDR3 protein: CASSPFSSGAAGELFF. CDR3 nucleotide sequence: TGTGCCAGCTCACCGTTTTCTAGCGGGGCTGCCGGGGAGCTGTTTTTT. The V gene is TRBV18, the J gene TRBJ2-2; 9 bases align to TRBD2. V was pared by 3 bases and J by 6 bases, with 8 bases of the junction left unmatched. The CDR3 sequence is 16 residues long. Germline V lookup: CDR1 KGHSH, CDR2 LQKENI.

The chain has TRBV5-5 and TRBJ1-1, with a weak D call TRBD1 (6 bases). CDR1 SGHKS and CDR2 YYEKEE come from the germline V gene (reference sequence). There are 15 residues in the CDR3. V was shortened by 5 bases and J by 1 base, with 15 bases between the two germline ends. The CDR3 spells CASSFSGTSNTEAFF. The CDR3 DNA is TGTGCCAGCAGTTTTTCCGGGACATCGAACACTGAAGCTTTCTTT.